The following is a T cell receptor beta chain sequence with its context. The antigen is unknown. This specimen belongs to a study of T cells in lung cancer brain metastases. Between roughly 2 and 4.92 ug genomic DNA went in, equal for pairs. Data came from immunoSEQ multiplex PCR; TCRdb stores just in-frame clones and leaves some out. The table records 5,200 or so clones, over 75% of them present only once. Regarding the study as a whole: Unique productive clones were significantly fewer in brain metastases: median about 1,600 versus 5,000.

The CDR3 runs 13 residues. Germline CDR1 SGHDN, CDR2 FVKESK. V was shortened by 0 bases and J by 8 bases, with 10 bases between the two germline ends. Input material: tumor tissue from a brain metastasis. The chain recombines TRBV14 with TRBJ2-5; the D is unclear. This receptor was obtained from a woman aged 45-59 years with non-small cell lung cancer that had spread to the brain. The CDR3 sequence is CASSQDWGSTQYF. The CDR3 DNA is TGTGCCAGCAGCCAAGATTGGGGATCCACCCAGTACTTC.